This T cell receptor beta chain was profiled in a study of T cells in Graves' hyperthyroidism and ophthalmopathy. This clonotype was seen ten or more times. What it recognizes is unknown. Study-wide findings and caveats: A model of 13 V-J features distinguished ophthalmopathy from stable hyperthyroidism.

Ophthalmopathy patients had moderate-to-severe active disease, CAS ≥3, NOSPECS ≥4, and disease duration under 3 months. Diagnosis relied on clinical symptoms, serum thyroxine and TRAb, thyroid ultrasound and orbital computed tomography. The PBMCs were sourced from fresh peripheral blood (less than 11 ml). TCR beta CDR3 regions were amplified from RNA transcripts. HTBI primers were employed in a first-round RT-PCR of the TCR CDR3. TCRdb redid the calling of the multiplex PCR reads with MiXCR, one entry per CDR3 protein. The table records 330,000 or so distinct CDR3 sequences, roughly 18% of them present only once. Trimming shortened V by 5 bases and J by 1 base, and 12 bases separated the two germline ends. CDR1 and CDR2 (germline): MNHEY, SMNVEV (reference sequence). The CDR3 extends over 15 amino acids.

V gene TRBV27 combines with J gene TRBJ1-5; D remains unclear. This sequence originates from a woman aged 40 to 50 with Graves' ophthalmopathy. The sequenced sample consisted of blood. DNA of the CDR3: TGTGCCAGCAGTCCACAGCGGGTGAGCAATCAGCCCCAGCATTTT. Its translation: CASSPQRVSNQPQHF.